This TCR beta chain was observed in a study of blood T cells in healthy people across ages. For the second PCR, which ran for 7 to 11 cycles, a sample-barcoded 5' primer and a J-beta primer mix were used. TCRdb itself ran the 5' RACE reads through MiXCR, one entry per CDR3 protein. The top ten clones hold less than 25% of a sample with some 730,000 distinct CDR3 sequences, 22% of them seen once. The clonotype comes from a man aged 65 to 79 in good health. Material for sequencing was blood.

DNA of the CDR3: TGTGCCAGCAGCGCGGGATCCCTCATAACTTTAGATACGCAGTATTTT. It translates to CASSAGSLITLDTQYF. The chain carries TRBV14 and TRBJ2-3, with a weak D call TRBD2 (6 bases). This CDR3 has 16 amino acids. From germline, CDR1 is SGHDN and CDR2 FVKESK. V lost 5 bases and J 5 bases, leaving 20 bases between the germline ends.